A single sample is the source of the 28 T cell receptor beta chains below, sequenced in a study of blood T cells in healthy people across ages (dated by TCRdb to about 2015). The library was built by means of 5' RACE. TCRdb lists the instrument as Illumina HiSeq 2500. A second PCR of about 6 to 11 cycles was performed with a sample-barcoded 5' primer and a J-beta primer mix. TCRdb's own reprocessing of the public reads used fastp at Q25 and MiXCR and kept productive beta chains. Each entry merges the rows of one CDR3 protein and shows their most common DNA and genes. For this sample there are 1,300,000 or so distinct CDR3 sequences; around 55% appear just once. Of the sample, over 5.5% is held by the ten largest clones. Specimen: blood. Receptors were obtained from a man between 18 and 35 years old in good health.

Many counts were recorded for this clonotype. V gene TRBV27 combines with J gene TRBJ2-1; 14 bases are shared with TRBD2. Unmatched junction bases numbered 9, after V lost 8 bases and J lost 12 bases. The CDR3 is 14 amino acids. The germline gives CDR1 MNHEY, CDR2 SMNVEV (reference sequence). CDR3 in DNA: TGTGCCAGCCGTCGGACTAGCGGGGGGCCCGGGCAGTTCTTC. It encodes CASRRTSGGPGQFF.

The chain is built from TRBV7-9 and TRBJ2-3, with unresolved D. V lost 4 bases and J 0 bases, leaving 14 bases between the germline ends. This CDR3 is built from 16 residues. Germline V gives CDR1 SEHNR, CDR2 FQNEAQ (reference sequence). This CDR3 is CASSSSLGGSTDTQYF. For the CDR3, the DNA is TGTGCCAGCAGCTCCTCACTTGGCGGTAGCACAGATACGCAGTATTTT. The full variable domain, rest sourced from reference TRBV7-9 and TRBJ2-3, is DTGVSQNPRHKITKRGQNVTFRCDPISEHNRLYWYRQTLGQGPEFLTYFQNEAQLEKSRLLSDRFSAERPKGSFSTLEIQRTEQGDSAMYLCASSSSLGGSTDTQYFGPGTRLTVL.

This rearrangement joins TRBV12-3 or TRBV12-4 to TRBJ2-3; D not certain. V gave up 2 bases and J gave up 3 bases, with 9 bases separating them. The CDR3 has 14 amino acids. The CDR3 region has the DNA TGTGCCAGCAGTTTAAATGCTATAACAGATACGCAGTATTTT. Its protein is CASSLNAITDTQYF.

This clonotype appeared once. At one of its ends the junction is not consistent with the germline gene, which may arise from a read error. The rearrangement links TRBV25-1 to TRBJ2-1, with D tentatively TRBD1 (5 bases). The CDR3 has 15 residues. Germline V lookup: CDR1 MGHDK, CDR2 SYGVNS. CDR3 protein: CANSELKGFNNEQFF. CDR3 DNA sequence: TGTGCCAACAGTGAATTAAAGGGGTTCAACAATGAGCAGTTCTTC. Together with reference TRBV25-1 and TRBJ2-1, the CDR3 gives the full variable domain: EADIYQTPRYLVIGTGKKITLECSQTMGHDKMYWYQQDPGMELHLIHYSYGVNSTEKGDLSSESTVSRIRTEHFPLTLESARPSHTSQYLCANSELKGFNNEQFFGPGTRLTVL.

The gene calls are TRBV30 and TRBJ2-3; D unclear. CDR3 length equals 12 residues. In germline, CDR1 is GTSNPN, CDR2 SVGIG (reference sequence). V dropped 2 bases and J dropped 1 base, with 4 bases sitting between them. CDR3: CAWSQGTDTQYF. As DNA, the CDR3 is TGTGCCTGGAGTCAGGGCACAGATACGCAGTATTTT.

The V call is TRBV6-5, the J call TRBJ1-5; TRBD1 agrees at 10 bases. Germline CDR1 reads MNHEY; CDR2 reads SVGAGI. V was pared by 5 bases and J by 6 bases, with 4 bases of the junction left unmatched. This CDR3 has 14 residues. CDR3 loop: CASSRDRGSQPQHF. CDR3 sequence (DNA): TGTGCCAGCAGTCGGGACAGGGGAAGTCAGCCCCAGCATTTT.

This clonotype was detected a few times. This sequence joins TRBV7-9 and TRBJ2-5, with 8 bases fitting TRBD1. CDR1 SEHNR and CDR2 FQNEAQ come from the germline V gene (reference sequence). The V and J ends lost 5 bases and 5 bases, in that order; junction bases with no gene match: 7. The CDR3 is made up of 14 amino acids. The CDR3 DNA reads TGTGCCAGCAGCGCCGGACAGGGCACGGAGACCCAGTACTTC. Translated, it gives CASSAGQGTETQYF.

CDR3 bases: TGCGCCAGCAGCTTGATGAGGGGCCGGGTCGACACTGAAGCTTTCTTT. The encoded protein is CASSLMRGRVDTEAFF. The gene calls are TRBV5-1 and TRBJ1-1; D perhaps matches TRBD1 (5 bases). V was clipped by 1 base and J by 3 bases, with 16 bases between them. CDR1 and CDR2 from the germline V gene are SGHRS and YFSETQ. The CDR3 has 16 residues.

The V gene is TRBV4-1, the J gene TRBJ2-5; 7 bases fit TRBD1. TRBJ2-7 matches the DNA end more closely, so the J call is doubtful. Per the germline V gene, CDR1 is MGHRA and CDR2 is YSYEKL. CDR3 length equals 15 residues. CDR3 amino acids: CASSQASTGFYEQYF. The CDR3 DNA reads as TGCGCCAGCAGCCAAGCTTCGACAGGGTTCTACGAGCAGTACTTC.

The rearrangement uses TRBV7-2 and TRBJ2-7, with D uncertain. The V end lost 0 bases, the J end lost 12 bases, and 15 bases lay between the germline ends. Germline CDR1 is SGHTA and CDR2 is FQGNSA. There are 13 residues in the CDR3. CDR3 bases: TGTGCCAGCAGCTTAGCGCGAAGCTCAAAGTTGTACTTC. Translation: CASSLARSSKLYF.

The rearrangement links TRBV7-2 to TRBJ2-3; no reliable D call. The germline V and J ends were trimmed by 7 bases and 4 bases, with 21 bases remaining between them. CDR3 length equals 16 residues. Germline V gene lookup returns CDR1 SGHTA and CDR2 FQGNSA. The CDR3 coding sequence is TGTGCCAGCACTCCTAGTGGTGGTGTGTCGCCAGATACGCAGTATTTT. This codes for CASTPSGGVSPDTQYF.

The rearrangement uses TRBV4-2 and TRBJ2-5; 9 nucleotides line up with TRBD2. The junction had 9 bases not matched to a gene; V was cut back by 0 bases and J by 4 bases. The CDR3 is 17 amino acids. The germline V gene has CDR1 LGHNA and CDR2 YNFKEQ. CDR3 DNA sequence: TGTGCCAGCAGCCAAGATGGGCCTAGCGGGGATAGAGAGACCCAGTACTTC. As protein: CASSQDGPSGDRETQYF.

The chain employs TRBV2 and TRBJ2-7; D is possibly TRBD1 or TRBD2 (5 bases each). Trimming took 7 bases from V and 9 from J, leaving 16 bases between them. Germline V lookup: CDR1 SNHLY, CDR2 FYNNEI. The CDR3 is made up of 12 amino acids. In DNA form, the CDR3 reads TGTGCCAGCAACCGGGACCGAGCGCTGCAGTACTTC. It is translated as CASNRDRALQYF.

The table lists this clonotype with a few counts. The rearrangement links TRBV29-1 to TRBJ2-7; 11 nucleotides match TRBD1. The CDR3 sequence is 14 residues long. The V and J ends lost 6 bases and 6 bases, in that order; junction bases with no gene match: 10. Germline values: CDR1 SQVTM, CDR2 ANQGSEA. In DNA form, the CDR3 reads TGCAGCGTGAACCTGGGACAGGGGGAAACCGAGCAGTACTTC. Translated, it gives CSVNLGQGETEQYF.

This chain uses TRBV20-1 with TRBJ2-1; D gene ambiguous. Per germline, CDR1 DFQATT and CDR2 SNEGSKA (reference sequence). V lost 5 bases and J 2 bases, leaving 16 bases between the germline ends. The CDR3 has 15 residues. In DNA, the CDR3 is TGCAGTGCTCTTACCTTTAGCTCCCCCTACAATGAGCAGTTCTTC. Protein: CSALTFSSPYNEQFF.

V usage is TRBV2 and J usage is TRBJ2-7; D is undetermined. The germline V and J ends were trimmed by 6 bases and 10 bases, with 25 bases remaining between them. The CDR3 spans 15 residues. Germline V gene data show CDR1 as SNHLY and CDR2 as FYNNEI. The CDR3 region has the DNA TGTGCCAGCAGCGACCTGACAAGCCACCAAGAGGCCCAGTACTTC. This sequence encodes CASSDLTSHQEAQYF. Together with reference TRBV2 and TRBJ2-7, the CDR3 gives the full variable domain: EPEVTQTPSHQVTQMGQEVILRCVPISNHLYFYWYRQILGQKVEFLVSFYNNEISEKSEIFDDQFSVERPDGSNFTLKIRSTKLEDSAMYFCASSDLTSHQEAQYFGPGTRLTVT.

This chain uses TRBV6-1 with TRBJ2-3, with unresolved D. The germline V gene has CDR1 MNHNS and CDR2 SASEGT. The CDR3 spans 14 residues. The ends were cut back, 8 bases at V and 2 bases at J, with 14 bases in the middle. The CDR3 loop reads CASQARPNTDTQYF. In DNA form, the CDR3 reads TGTGCCAGCCAAGCGAGACCTAACACAGATACGCAGTATTTT.

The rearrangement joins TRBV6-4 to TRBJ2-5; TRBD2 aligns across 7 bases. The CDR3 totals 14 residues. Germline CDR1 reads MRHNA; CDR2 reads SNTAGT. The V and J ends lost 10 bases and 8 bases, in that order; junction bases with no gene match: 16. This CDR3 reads CATERSSGRCTQYF. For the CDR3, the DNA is TGTGCCACCGAGAGGTCTAGCGGACGCTGTACCCAGTACTTC.

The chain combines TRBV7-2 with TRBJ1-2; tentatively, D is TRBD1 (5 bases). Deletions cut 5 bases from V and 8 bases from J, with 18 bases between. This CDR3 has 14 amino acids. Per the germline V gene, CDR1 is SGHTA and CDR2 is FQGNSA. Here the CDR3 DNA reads TGTGCCAGCAGCCGCCAGGGCCGGTCCCACGGCTACACCTTC. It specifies CASSRQGRSHGYTF.

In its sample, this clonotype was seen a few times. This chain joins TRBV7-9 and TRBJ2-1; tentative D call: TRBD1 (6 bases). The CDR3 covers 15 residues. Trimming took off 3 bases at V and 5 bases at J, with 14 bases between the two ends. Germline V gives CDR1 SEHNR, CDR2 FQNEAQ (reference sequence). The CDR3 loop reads CASSFYRAVNNEQFF. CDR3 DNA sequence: TGTGCCAGCAGCTTCTACAGGGCAGTAAACAATGAGCAGTTCTTC.

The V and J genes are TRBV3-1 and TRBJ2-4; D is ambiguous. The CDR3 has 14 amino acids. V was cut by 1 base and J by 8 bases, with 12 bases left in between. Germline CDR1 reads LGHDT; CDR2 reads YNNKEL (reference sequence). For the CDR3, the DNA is TGTGCCAGCAGCCAAGTGGGAAGGGCGGACATTCAGTACTTC. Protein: CASSQVGRADIQYF. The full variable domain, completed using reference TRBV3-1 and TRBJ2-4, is DTAVSQTPKYLVTQMGNDKSIKCEQNLGHDTMYWYKQDSKKFLKIMFSYNNKELIINETVPNRFSPKSPDKAHLNLHINSLELGDSAVYFCASSQVGRADIQYFGAGTRLSVL.

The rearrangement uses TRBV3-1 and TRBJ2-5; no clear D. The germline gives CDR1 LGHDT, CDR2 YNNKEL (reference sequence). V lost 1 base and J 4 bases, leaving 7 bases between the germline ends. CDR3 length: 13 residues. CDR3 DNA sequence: TGTGCCAGCAGCCAAGCCAGCTCAGAGACCCAGTACTTC. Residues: CASSQASSETQYF.

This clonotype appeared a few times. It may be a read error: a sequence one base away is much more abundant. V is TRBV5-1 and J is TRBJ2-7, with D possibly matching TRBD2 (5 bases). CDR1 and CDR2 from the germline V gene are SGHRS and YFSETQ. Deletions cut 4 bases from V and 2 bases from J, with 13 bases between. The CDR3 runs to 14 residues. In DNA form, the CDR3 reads TGCGCCAGCAGCGCGGAGCGGAGCCCCTACGAGCAGTACTTC. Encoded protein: CASSAERSPYEQYF.

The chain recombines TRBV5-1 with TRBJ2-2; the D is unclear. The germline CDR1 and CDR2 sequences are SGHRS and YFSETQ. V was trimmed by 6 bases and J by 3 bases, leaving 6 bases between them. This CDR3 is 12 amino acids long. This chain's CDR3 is CASNHYTGELFF. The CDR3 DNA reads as TGCGCCAGCAACCACTACACCGGGGAGCTGTTTTTT.

The CDR3, as DNA: TGCGCCAGCAGCTTGATGTTCAGGGGAGACACTGAAGCTTTCTTT. It translates to CASSLMFRGDTEAFF. This chain connects TRBV5-1 to TRBJ1-1, with D possibly TRBD1 on 6 matching bases. Germline values: CDR1 SGHRS, CDR2 YFSETQ. CDR3 length: 15 residues. V shed 1 base and J shed 3 bases, with 13 bases lying between them.

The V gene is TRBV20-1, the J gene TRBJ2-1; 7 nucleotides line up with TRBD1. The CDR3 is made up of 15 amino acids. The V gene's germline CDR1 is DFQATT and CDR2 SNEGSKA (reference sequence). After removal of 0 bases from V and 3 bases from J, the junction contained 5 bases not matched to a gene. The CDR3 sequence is CSARDPQGVYNEQFF. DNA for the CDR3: TGCAGTGCTAGAGATCCCCAGGGGGTCTACAATGAGCAGTTCTTC.

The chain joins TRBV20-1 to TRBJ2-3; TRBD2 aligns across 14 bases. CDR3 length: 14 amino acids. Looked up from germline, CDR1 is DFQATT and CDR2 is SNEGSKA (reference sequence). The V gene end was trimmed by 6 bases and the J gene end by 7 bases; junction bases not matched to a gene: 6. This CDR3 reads CSARLAGGSYTQYF. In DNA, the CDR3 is TGCAGTGCCCGACTAGCGGGGGGGAGTTATACGCAGTATTTT.

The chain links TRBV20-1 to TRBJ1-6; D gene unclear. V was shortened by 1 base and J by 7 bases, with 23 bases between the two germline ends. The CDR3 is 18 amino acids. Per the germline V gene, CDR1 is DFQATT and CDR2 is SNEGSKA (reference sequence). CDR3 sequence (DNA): TGCAGTGCTAGAGGTTCCCCGGGAGACTACTCTAACAATTCACCCCTCCACTTT. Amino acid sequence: CSARGSPGDYSNNSPLHF.